This T cell receptor (beta chain) was identified in a study of cytomegalovirus exposure and HLA in healthy donors. The CDR3 loop spans 17 amino acids. V dropped 2 bases and J dropped 0 bases, with 14 bases sitting between them. The germline V gene encodes CDR1 GTSNPN and CDR2 SVGIG (reference sequence). Turning to this clone: The antigen is unknown.

Findings and caveats of the study: V- and J-gene trimming in TCR beta was tied to a missense DCLRE1C variant by an analysis performed later. In vitro experiments confirmed that a few CMV-associated chains were specific for CMV antigens. Among the sequence variants, a highly shared cluster was likely an artifact of sequencing.

Primers for the PCR totalled 60 Vbeta and 13 Jbeta. Method: immunoSEQ multiplex PCR; TCRdb's copy keeps in-frame clones and lacks some. Among roughly 200,000 clones listed, approximately 84% were seen once. The chain couples TRBV30 to TRBJ2-6; D perhaps matches TRBD1 (5 bases). The sequenced material came from PBMCs. The sequence was obtained from a female donor in good health and CMV-seronegative. For the CDR3, the DNA is TGTGCCTGGAGTCGTGGGGCAGGTAGCTCTGGGGCCAACGTCCTGACTTTC. This sequence encodes CAWSRGAGSSGANVLTF.